These 12 T cell receptor beta chains were sequenced from one sample in a study of T-cell reconstitution after alpha-beta-depleted transplantation in children. Unique molecular identifiers were incorporated when the TCRbeta library was constructed. TCRdb independently ran MiXCR on the PCR reads; one entry per CDR3 protein. The table has about 580,000 distinct CDR3 sequences, approximately 30% seen once. The sequenced sample was PBMCs, obtained before TCRalphabeta/CD19-depleted stem cell transplant. The receptor source for this set is a boy less than two years old with Wiskott-Aldrich syndrome, due to receive a stem cell transplant.

The table lists this clonotype with a few counts. The chain combines TRBV27 with TRBJ1-6, with TRBD1 identical over 9 bases. V shed 7 bases, J shed 7 bases, and the junction held 11 bases outside the gene matches. Germline V gene lookup returns CDR1 MNHEY and CDR2 SMNVEV (reference sequence). This CDR3 has 16 residues. Here the CDR3 DNA reads TGTGCCAGCACCCTATCCGGGACAGGGATGAATTCACCCCTCCACTTT. Translation: CASTLSGTGMNSPLHF.

The chain is built from TRBV6-5 and TRBJ2-1; possibly TRBD1 for D (6 bases). Trimming left V 0 bases short and J 8 bases short, with 11 bases between. The germline gives CDR1 MNHEY, CDR2 SVGAGI. The CDR3 loop spans 14 amino acids. The CDR3 spells CASSYSTGPHEQFF. CDR3 DNA sequence: TGTGCCAGCAGTTACTCAACAGGGCCCCATGAGCAGTTCTTC.

CDR3 sequence reads: CATSRRTSGNYEQYF. The DNA for the CDR3 is TGTGCCACCAGCAGGAGGACTAGCGGGAACTACGAGCAGTACTTC. The gene calls are TRBV15 and TRBJ2-7, with 12 bases matching TRBD2. The germline gives CDR1 LNHNV, CDR2 YYDKDF (reference sequence). The CDR3 sequence is 15 residues long. Trimming took 3 bases from V and 3 from J; bases not matched to a gene: 3.

This chain links TRBV5-1 with TRBJ2-1; D may correspond to TRBD1 or TRBD2 (5 bases each). The CDR3 is made up of 13 amino acids. The V gene's germline CDR1 is SGHRS and CDR2 YFSETQ. The V end was cut by 1 base, the J end by 8 bases, with 10 bases between. The CDR3 region is CASSLLGRDEQFF. The CDR3 DNA sequence: TGCGCCAGCAGCTTGTTGGGACGAGATGAGCAGTTCTTC.

In DNA, the CDR3 is TGCAGTGCTAGTACGGGGGGCAATCAGCCCCAGCATTTT. Its translation is CSASTGGNQPQHF. The chain couples TRBV20-1 to TRBJ1-5; TRBD1 is a possible D gene (5 bases). This CDR3 spans 13 amino acids. V was shortened by 3 bases and J by 2 bases, with 8 bases between the two germline ends. Germline-derived CDR1 and CDR2 are DFQATT and SNEGSKA (reference sequence).

V and J are TRBV5-1 and TRBJ2-7; perhaps TRBD1 as D (5 bases). CDR3 length equals 14 residues. The germline V gene has CDR1 SGHRS and CDR2 YFSETQ. The V end was cut by 4 bases, the J end by 2 bases, with 13 bases between. The DNA of the CDR3 is TGCGCCAGCAGCCCATGGACACTTACCTACGAGCAGTACTTC. Its protein product is CASSPWTLTYEQYF.

This clonotype was counted only a few times. This chain uses TRBV6-1 with TRBJ2-5; D possibly corresponds to TRBD2 (5 bases). Trimming left V 8 bases short and J 3 bases short, with 13 bases between. Germline CDR1 MNHNS, CDR2 SASEGT. This CDR3 comprises 13 residues. The CDR3 DNA follows: TGTGCCAGCGGGGTGGGAGTTAAAGAGACCCAGTACTTC. Protein sequence: CASGVGVKETQYF.

The chain is built from TRBV7-6 and TRBJ2-3; perhaps TRBD2 as D (6 bases). V lost 3 bases and J 1 base, leaving 17 bases between the germline ends. Germline loops: CDR1 SGHVS, CDR2 FNYEAQ. The CDR3 is made up of 17 amino acids. The CDR3 reads CASSFNPPGEGTDTQYF. The CDR3 nucleotides are TGTGCCAGCAGCTTCAACCCTCCGGGGGAGGGCACAGATACGCAGTATTTT.

This chain links TRBV24-1 with TRBJ2-1; 11 bases align to TRBD1. The CDR3 totals 14 residues. The V and J ends lost 4 bases and 7 bases, in that order; junction bases with no gene match: 2. Germline V CDR1 and CDR2: KGHDR, SFDVKD. The CDR3 spells CATSEGDRGNEQFF. Written as DNA, the CDR3 is TGTGCCACCAGTGAAGGGGACAGGGGGAATGAGCAGTTCTTC.

Only a few counts were recorded for this clonotype. This rearrangement joins TRBV28 to TRBJ2-7; 7 bases agree with TRBD2. This CDR3 contains 13 residues. The V gene end was trimmed by 4 bases and the J gene end by 0 bases; junction bases not matched to a gene: 0. Germline V gives CDR1 MDHEN, CDR2 SYDVKM. Written as DNA, the CDR3 is TGTGCCAGCAGTTCTAGCGGCTCCTACGAGCAGTACTTC. Residues: CASSSSGSYEQYF.

The rearrangement uses TRBV2 and TRBJ2-7; 8 nucleotides match TRBD1. This CDR3 comprises 14 residues. CDR1 SNHLY and CDR2 FYNNEI come from the germline V gene. V was clipped by 6 bases and J by 3 bases; unmatched bases: 7. The CDR3: CASRDQGASYEQYF. Here the CDR3 DNA reads TGTGCCAGCAGAGATCAGGGGGCCAGCTACGAGCAGTACTTC.

Of note for this clonotype: This may come from a read error, since a much larger clone is one base off. The chain links TRBV5-1 to TRBJ2-1, with unresolved D. The CDR3 sequence is 14 residues long. The V end lost 0 bases, the J end lost 7 bases, and 11 bases lay between the germline ends. Per germline, CDR1 SGHRS and CDR2 YFSETQ. For the CDR3, the DNA is TGCGCCAGCAGCTTGGAGCACCTGGAAAATGAGCAGTTCTTC. It specifies CASSLEHLENEQFF.